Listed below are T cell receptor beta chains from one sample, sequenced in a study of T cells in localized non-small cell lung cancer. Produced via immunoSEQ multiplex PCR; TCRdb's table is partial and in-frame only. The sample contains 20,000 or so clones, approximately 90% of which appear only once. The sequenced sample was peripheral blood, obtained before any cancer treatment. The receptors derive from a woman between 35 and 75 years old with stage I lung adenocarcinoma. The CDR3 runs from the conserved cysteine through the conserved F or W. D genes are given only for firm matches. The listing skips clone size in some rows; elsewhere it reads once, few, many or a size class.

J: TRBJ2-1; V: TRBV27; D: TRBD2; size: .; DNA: TGTGCCAGCAGTTCCCCCGCTAGCGGGAGTTGGAGGAATGAGCAGTTCTTC; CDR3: CASSSPASGSWRNEQFF
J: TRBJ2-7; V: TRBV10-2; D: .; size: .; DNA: TGCGCCAGCAGTTCCCCGTTGGGCTCCTACGAGCAGTACTTC; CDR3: CASSSPLGSYEQYF
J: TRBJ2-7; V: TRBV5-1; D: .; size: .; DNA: TGCGCCAGCAGCCCGATGGGCAACTCCTACGAGCAGTACTTC; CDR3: CASSPMGNSYEQYF
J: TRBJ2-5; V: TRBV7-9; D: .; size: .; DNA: TGTGCCAGCAGCTTAGCCGGGAATGCTAGAGACTGGTACTTC; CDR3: CASSLAGNARDWYF
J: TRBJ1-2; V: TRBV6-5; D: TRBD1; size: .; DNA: TGTGCCAGCAGTTACTCCCGACAGGGGGCCTTCTATGGCTACACCTTC; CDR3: CASSYSRQGAFYGYTF
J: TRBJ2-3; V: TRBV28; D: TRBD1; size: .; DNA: TGTGCCAGCTGGGACAGGGTGGGTCCAGATACGCAGTATTTT; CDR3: CASWDRVGPDTQYF
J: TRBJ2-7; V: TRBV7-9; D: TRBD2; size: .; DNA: TGTGCCAGCAGCTTAGTAGCGGGAGCCTACGAGCAGTACTTC; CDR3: CASSLVAGAYEQYF
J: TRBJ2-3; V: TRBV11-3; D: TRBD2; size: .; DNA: TGTGCCAGCAGCCTATTAGCGGGAGTAAAAGATACGCAGTATTTT; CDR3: CASSLLAGVKDTQYF
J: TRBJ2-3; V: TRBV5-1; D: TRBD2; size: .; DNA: TGCGCCAGCAGAGAACGGGCGGGAGCCCCCCTAAATGAGTATTTT; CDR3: CASRERAGAPLNEYF
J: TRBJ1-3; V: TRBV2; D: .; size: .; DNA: TGTGCCAGCACTCACCAGGGGCTTACCTCTGGAAACACCATATATTTT; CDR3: CASTHQGLTSGNTIYF
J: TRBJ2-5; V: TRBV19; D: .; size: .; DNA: TGTGCCAGTAGTAACTTTCAAGAGACCCAGTACTTC; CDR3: CASSNFQETQYF
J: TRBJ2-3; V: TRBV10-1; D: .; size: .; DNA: TGCGCCAGCAGTAGCGGATCTAAAGATACGCAGTATTTT; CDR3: CASSSGSKDTQYF
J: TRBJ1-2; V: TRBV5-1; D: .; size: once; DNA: TGCGCCAGCAGCGACCCCCACTCAGGGGAGAGCTATGGCTACACCTTC; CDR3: CASSDPHSGESYGYTF
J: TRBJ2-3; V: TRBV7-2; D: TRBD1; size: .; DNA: TGTGCCAGCAGCTTAGTGACAGGGGAGCGAGATACGCAGTATTTT; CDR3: CASSLVTGERDTQYF
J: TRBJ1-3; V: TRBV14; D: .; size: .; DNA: TGTGCCAGCAGCCAAGAATTTGGATCTGGAAACACCATATATTTT; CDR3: CASSQEFGSGNTIYF
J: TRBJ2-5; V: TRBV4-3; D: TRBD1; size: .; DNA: TGCGCCAGCAGCCAAGGTTCCGGGGCAGGGGGCGAGACCCAGTACTTC; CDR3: CASSQGSGAGGETQYF
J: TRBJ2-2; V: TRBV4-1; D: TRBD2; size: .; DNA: TGCGCCAGCAGCCAAGGGGCAGCGGGAGGGCCTCGCACCGGGGAGCTGTTTTTT; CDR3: CASSQGAAGGPRTGELFF
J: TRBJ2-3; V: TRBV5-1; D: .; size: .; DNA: TGCGCCAGCAGTCCCGACGGAGCTCTAGCGGATACGCAGTATTTT; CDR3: CASSPDGALADTQYF
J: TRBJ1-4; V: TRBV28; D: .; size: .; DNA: TGTGCCAGCAGTTATTCCGGGACAACGGGAACTAATGAAAAACTGTTTTTT; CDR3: CASSYSGTTGTNEKLFF
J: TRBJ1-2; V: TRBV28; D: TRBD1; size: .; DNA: TGTGCCAGCAGTTCACAGGGGGCTTCTGGCTATGGCTACACCTTC; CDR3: CASSSQGASGYGYTF
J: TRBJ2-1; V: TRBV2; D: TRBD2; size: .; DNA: TGTGCCAGCAGTGAAGCTTTAGGGACTAGCGGGACTCGGCAGTTCTTC; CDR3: CASSEALGTSGTRQFF
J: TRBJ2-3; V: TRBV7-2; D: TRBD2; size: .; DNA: TGTGCCACCAAGCGGGAGCGGAGGGCAGATACGCAGTATTTT; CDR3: CATKRERRADTQYF
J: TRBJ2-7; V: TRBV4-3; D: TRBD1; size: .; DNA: TGCGCCAGCAGCCAGGGGACAGGGTTCCACGAGCAGTACTTC; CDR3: CASSQGTGFHEQYF
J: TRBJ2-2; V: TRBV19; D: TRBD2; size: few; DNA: TGTGCCAGTAGTATAGTAAGGACTAGCGCCGGGGAGCTGTTTTTT; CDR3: CASSIVRTSAGELFF
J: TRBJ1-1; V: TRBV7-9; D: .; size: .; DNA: TGTGCCAGCAGCCCACCCGGGAGTATCGCTTTCTTT; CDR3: CASSPPGSIAFF
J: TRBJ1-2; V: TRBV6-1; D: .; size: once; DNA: TGTGCCAGCAGTGAAGCAGGGACAACTGATGGCTACACCTTC; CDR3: CASSEAGTTDGYTF
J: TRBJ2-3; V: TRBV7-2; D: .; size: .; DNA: TGTGCCAGCAGCCTTTACCAGAGCACAGATACGCAGTATTTT; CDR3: CASSLYQSTDTQYF
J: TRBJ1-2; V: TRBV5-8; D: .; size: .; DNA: TGTGCCAGCAGCCGTTCACGGGCTTTCTATGGCTACACCTTC; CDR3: CASSRSRAFYGYTF
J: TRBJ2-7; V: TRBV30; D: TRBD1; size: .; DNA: TGTGCCTGGAGACCAGGGGGTTACGAGCAGTACTTC; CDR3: CAWRPGGYEQYF
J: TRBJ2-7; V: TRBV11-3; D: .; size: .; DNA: TGTGCCAGCAGCTTAGGCCCCGGGCGCTCCTACGAGCAGTACTTC; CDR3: CASSLGPGRSYEQYF
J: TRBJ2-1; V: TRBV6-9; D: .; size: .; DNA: TGTGCCAGCAGTCCTCGACTAGGACGGGATGAGCAGTTCTTC; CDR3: CASSPRLGRDEQFF
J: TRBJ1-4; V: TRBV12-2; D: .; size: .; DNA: TGTGCAAGTCGCTTATTAGGTCCCCCGGGACAGGGGGAAGGGGCAACTAATGAAAAACTGTTTTTT; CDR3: CASRLLGPPGQGEGATNEKLFF
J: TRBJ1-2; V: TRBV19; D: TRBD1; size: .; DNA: TGTGCCAGTAGGTTCACAGGGGAAAGGGATGGCTACACCTTC; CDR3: CASRFTGERDGYTF
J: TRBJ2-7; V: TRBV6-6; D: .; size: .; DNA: TGTGCCAGCAGTTACTCGAGGGAGATGCAGTACTTC; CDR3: CASSYSREMQYF
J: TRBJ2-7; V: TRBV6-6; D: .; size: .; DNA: TGTGCCAGCAGTTACTTGCAGGGTACCTACGAGCAGTACTTC; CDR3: CASSYLQGTYEQYF
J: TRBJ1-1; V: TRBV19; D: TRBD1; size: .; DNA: TGTGCCACCGGAAAAACGCCGGGACAGGGTAACACTGAAGCTTTCTTT; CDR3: CATGKTPGQGNTEAFF
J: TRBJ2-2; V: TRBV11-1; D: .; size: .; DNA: TGTGCCAGCAGCTTAGGAGGGGGGAACACCGGGGAGCTGTTTTTT; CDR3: CASSLGGGNTGELFF
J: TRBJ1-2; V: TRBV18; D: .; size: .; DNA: TGTGCCAGCTCTACCGCAGGGGTCGGTGCCGGCTATGGCTACACCTTC; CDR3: CASSTAGVGAGYGYTF
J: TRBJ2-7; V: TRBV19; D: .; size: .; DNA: TGTGCCAGTAGTATTGTACTAGCCTACGAGCAGTACTTC; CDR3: CASSIVLAYEQYF
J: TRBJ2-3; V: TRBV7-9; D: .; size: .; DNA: TGTGCCAGCAGCCCTTTCGGGGGTTACACAACTAGCACAGATACGCAGTATTTT; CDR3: CASSPFGGYTTSTDTQYF
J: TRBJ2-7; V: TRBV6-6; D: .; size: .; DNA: TGTGCCAGCAGTTACTCGATCGTAGGCGAGCAGTACTTC; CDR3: CASSYSIVGEQYF
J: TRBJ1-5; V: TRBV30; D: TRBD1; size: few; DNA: TGTGCCTGTCAGACAGGGGTTGTGAATCAGCCCCAGCATTTT; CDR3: CACQTGVVNQPQHF
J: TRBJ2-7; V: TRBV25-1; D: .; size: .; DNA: TGTGCCAGCAGTTTAGACGGGGTTGAGCAGTACTTC; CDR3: CASSLDGVEQYF
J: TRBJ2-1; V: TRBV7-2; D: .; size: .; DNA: TGTGCCAGCAGCTTAGAACGGGGTGGAGGGCAGTTCTTC; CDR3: CASSLERGGGQFF
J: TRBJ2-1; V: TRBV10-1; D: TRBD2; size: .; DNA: TGCGCCAGCCCTACTAGCGGGAGGTTCTTC; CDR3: CASPTSGRFF